The next 17 T cell receptor beta chains were all read from a single sample in a study of a mutant IDH1 vaccine in newly diagnosed glioma. The repertoire was sequenced with immunoSEQ multiplex PCR; TCRdb's copy has only in-frame clones and lacks some. The sample contains more than 20,000 clones, approximately 91% of which appear only once. The time point denotes: baseline, week 1 (first vaccination visit). Treatment defined: pre-vaccination baseline after standard-of-care therapy. This specimen was PBMCs, taken from a glioma patient treated with radiotherapy, temozolomide or both. All receptors come from a man in his thirties or forties with glioma.

The genes are TRBV6-1 and TRBJ1-1; 8 nucleotides line up with TRBD1. Losses at the gene ends were 6 bases for V and 1 base for J; bases not matched to a gene: 4. Per germline, CDR1 MNHNS and CDR2 SASEGT. CDR3 length equals 14 residues. CDR3 DNA sequence: TGTGCCAGCAGCCGGGGACAGGCGAACACTGAAGCTTTCTTT. Translated, it gives CASSRGQANTEAFF.

The V call is TRBV5-1, the J call TRBJ1-1; D is perhaps TRBD1 (6 bases). The CDR3 has 14 residues. V was clipped by 0 bases and J by 7 bases, with 13 bases between them. Per germline, CDR1 SGHRS and CDR2 YFSETQ. CDR3 nucleotide sequence: TGCGCCAGCAGCTTGGAAAGTATCAGGGGTGAAGCTTTCTTT. The encoded protein is CASSLESIRGEAFF. Based on the CDR3 plus reference TRBV5-1 and TRBJ1-1, the full variable domain is KAGVTQTPRYLIKTRGQQVTLSCSPISGHRSVSWYQQTPGQGLQFLFEYFSETQRNKGNFPGRFSGRQFSNSRSEMNVSTLELGDSALYLCASSLESIRGEAFFGQGTRLTVV.

J is TRBJ2-7 and V is TRBV5-1; 7 bases map to TRBD2. From germline, CDR1 is SGHRS and CDR2 YFSETQ. After removal of 0 bases from V and 0 bases from J, the junction contained 6 bases not matched to a gene. The CDR3 is 16 amino acids. CDR3: CASSLGASGTSYEQYF. CDR3 bases: TGCGCCAGCAGCTTGGGGGCTAGCGGCACCTCCTACGAGCAGTACTTC.

The sample holds one count of this clone. The rearrangement joins TRBV5-1 to TRBJ1-5; D unclear. CDR3 length equals 13 residues. The ends were cut back, 2 bases at V and 0 bases at J, with 3 bases in the middle. Germline V gives CDR1 SGHRS, CDR2 YFSETQ. For the CDR3, the DNA is TGCGCCAGCAGCTTCGATAGCAATCAGCCCCAGCATTTT. Protein product: CASSFDSNQPQHF.

This clone was observed once. J is TRBJ2-3 and V is TRBV5-4; D is ambiguous. The V gene's germline CDR1 is SGHNT and CDR2 YYREEE (reference sequence). The CDR3 is 16 amino acids. Between the trimmed V and J ends, which lost 4 bases and 4 bases, there was a span of 19 bases. The CDR3 bases are TGTGCCAGCAGCCAAGACACCCATTTCTCTTCAGATACGCAGTATTTT. Protein sequence: CASSQDTHFSSDTQYF. Looking up the rest from reference TRBV5-4 and TRBJ2-3 gives the full variable domain: ETGVTQSPTHLIKTRGQQVTLRCSSQSGHNTVSWYQQALGQGPQFIFQYYREEENGRGNFPPRFSGLQFPNYSSELNVNALELDDSALYLCASSQDTHFSSDTQYFGPGTRLTVL.

This chain connects TRBV9 to TRBJ2-1; D uncertain. This CDR3 comprises 14 residues. CDR1 is SGDLS and CDR2 is YYNGEE in the germline V gene. Trimming removed 1 base from V and 0 bases from J, with 5 bases in between. CDR3 residues: CASSVRPSYNEQFF. The DNA for the CDR3 is TGTGCCAGCAGCGTACGACCCTCCTACAATGAGCAGTTCTTC.

V and J are TRBV7-6 and TRBJ1-2; 8 bases agree with TRBD1. Losses at the gene ends were 3 bases for V and 1 base for J; bases not matched to a gene: 10. CDR1 is SGHVS, CDR2 FNYEAQ, per germline. The CDR3 covers 17 residues. The CDR3 is CASSFSRARGLNYGYTF. The CDR3 coding sequence is TGTGCCAGCAGCTTTAGCCGGGCCAGGGGGCTTAACTATGGCTACACCTTC.

This chain joins TRBV4-1 and TRBJ2-2; D is undetermined. CDR1 MGHRA and CDR2 YSYEKL come from the germline V gene. CDR3 length: 15 residues. V was trimmed by 0 bases and J by 5 bases, leaving 10 bases between them. Here the CDR3 DNA reads TGCGCCAGCAGCCAAGAGGGATCGAGAACCGGGGAGCTGTTTTTT. Amino acids: CASSQEGSRTGELFF.

The V and J genes are TRBV29-1 and TRBJ1-2; D remains ambiguous. V was pared by 3 bases and J by 4 bases, with 21 bases between. The CDR3 is 16 amino acids. The V gene's germline CDR1 is SQVTM and CDR2 ANQGSEA. The DNA for the CDR3 is TGCAGCGTTGAGATCCTTAGGGATCGCATAGCCTATGGCTACACCTTC. Amino acids: CSVEILRDRIAYGYTF.

V is TRBV10-3 and J is TRBJ1-1, with 7 bases identical to TRBD1. The germline gives CDR1 ENHRY, CDR2 SYGVKD. After removal of 5 bases from V and 3 bases from J, the junction contained 3 bases not matched to a gene. The CDR3 is 13 residues long. The CDR3 reads CAISFGQDTEAFF. The CDR3 bases are TGTGCCATCAGTTTCGGACAGGACACTGAAGCTTTCTTT.

The chain has TRBV19 and TRBJ1-5; 8 nucleotides line up with TRBD1. The CDR3 spans 16 residues. V shed 7 bases and J 1 base; nucleotides not matched to a gene: 9. Germline CDR1 and CDR2: LNHDA and SQIVND (reference sequence). Here the CDR3 DNA reads TGTGCCAGTACATTAGGACAGGGACGGAGCAATCAGCCCCAGCATTTT. Translated: CASTLGQGRSNQPQHF.

This clone was recorded only once. CDR3 amino acids: CAWERGQGNEKLFF. The CDR3 nucleotides read TGTGCCTGGGAACGCGGGCAGGGTAATGAAAAACTGTTTTTT. V is TRBV30 and J is TRBJ1-4, with D possibly being TRBD1 (5 bases). V shed 5 bases and J shed 4 bases, with 14 bases lying between them. The CDR3 is 14 residues long. CDR1 and CDR2 from the germline V gene are GTSNPN and SVGIG (reference sequence). Combining the CDR3 with reference TRBV30 and TRBJ1-4 gives the whole variable domain SQTIHQWPATLVQPVGSPLSLECTVEGTSNPNLYWYRQAAGRGLQLLFYSVGIGQISSEVPQNLSASRPQDRQFILSSKKLLLSDSGFYLCAWERGQGNEKLFFGSGTQLSVL.

This chain's CDR3 is CASSLGLAGVGQETQYF. CDR3 DNA sequence: TGTGCCAGCAGCTTGGGACTAGCGGGAGTGGGGCAAGAGACCCAGTACTTC. The chain has TRBV7-9 and TRBJ2-5; 14 nucleotides align to TRBD2. V dropped 3 bases and J dropped 2; count of bases not matched to a gene: 5. CDR3 length: 17 amino acids. Germline CDR1 is SEHNR and CDR2 is FQNEAQ (reference sequence).

The J gene is TRBJ2-1, the V gene TRBV6-1; D gene ambiguous. The CDR3 length is 12 residues. Germline-derived CDR1 and CDR2 are MNHNS and SASEGT. Deletions cut 8 bases from V and 3 bases from J, with 8 bases between. The CDR3 protein is CASGRLYNEQFF. CDR3 in DNA: TGTGCCAGCGGCCGCCTCTACAATGAGCAGTTCTTC.

The chain employs TRBV7-9 and TRBJ2-5; D unclear. Judging by the DNA end, TRBJ2-7 fits better; the J call may be wrong. The CDR3 length is 12 residues. The V gene's germline CDR1 is SEHNR and CDR2 FQNEAQ (reference sequence). CDR3 in amino acids: CASSLGAHEQYF. In DNA form, the CDR3 reads TGTGCCAGCAGCTTAGGGGCTCACGAGCAGTACTTC.

The chain employs TRBV19 and TRBJ2-5; TRBD1 aligns across 10 bases. With V trimmed by 5 bases and J by 3 bases, 9 bases remained unmatched. Germline-derived CDR1 and CDR2 are LNHDA and SQIVND (reference sequence). This CDR3 region has 16 residues. This CDR3 reads CASSPRTGGLEETQYF. The DNA for the CDR3 is TGTGCCAGTAGTCCTCGGACAGGGGGGCTGGAAGAGACCCAGTACTTC. Combining the CDR3 with reference TRBV19 and TRBJ2-5 gives the whole variable domain DGGITQSPKYLFRKEGQNVTLSCEQNLNHDAMYWYRQDPGQGLRLIYYSQIVNDFQKGDIAEGYSVSREKKESFPLTVTSAQKNPTAFYLCASSPRTGGLEETQYFGPGTRLLVL.

The V gene is TRBV4-2, the J gene TRBJ1-4; perhaps TRBD1 as D (5 bases). Between the trimmed V and J ends, which lost 0 bases and 3 bases, there was a span of 11 bases. CDR1 is LGHNA and CDR2 is YNFKEQ in the germline V gene. This CDR3 spans 16 amino acids. CDR3 in DNA: TGTGCCAGCAGCCAAGATCGAGGGGTAGCTAATGAAAAACTGTTTTTT. Translating gives CASSQDRGVANEKLFF.